This T cell receptor (beta chain) is from a study of tumor-infiltrating lymphocytes in primary liver carcinoma. Regarding the study as a whole: When set against blood, tumors had a significantly higher top-250-clone fraction (p = 0.039). Tumor-adjacent and tumor-blood pairs displayed less overlap than did pairs of tumor regions.

Out of unsorted whole blood came the blood RNA, and germline DNA was extracted as well. Constant-region priming of about 500 ng total RNA yielded TCR beta cDNA. Each TCR beta library was derived from three nested multiplex PCR rounds that employed slightly modified ARM-PCR. In the first two PCR rounds, TRBV1-TRBV30 forward primers were paired with a C-beta reverse primer, and each round lasted roughly 9 cycles. TCRdb called the multiplex PCR reads again in MiXCR, with one record for every CDR3 protein. The table includes some 200,000 distinct CDR3 sequences, less than 70% detected once. The CDR3 totals 14 residues. V was cut by 8 bases and J by 2 bases, with 14 bases left in between. Germline V gene data show CDR1 as MNHNY and CDR2 as SVGAGI (reference sequence). This clonotype was recorded once. What it recognizes is unknown.

The sample consisted of peripheral blood. The clonotype was recovered from a woman in her fifties or sixties with primary liver carcinoma and hepatitis B virus infection. This sequence joins TRBV6-6 and TRBJ2-3, with TRBD1 as a possible D gene (6 bases). The CDR3 DNA sequence: TGTGCCAGCGGTCCCGACAGGAACACAGATACGCAGTATTTT. Amino acid sequence: CASGPDRNTDTQYF.